This T cell receptor (beta chain) is drawn from a study of T cells in Graves' hyperthyroidism and ophthalmopathy. This clonotype showed up many times. Its antigen is undetermined. Amplified regions were TCR beta CDR3 sequences from RNA transcripts. The HTBI primer set was used in a first-round RT-PCR of the TCR CDR3. TCRdb independently ran MiXCR on the multiplex PCR reads; one entry per CDR3 protein. Of over 350,000 distinct CDR3 sequences listed, around 15% were seen once; the top ten hold less than 15%. Every diagnosis used clinical symptoms, serum thyroxine and TRAb, thyroid ultrasound and orbital computed tomography. Broader study findings: Most thyroid clonotypes expanded above 0.001 were also detected in blood.

V was cut by 0 bases and J by 8 bases, with 8 bases left in between. The germline CDR1 and CDR2 sequences are SGHRS and YFSETQ. The length of the CDR3 is 13 residues. This chain uses TRBV5-1 with TRBJ2-2; no clear D gene. The specimen was blood. This TCR was sampled from a man aged 18 to 30 with Graves' ophthalmopathy. The CDR3 sequence: CASSLEVSGELFF. The CDR3 nucleotides are TGCGCCAGCAGCTTGGAGGTATCAGGGGAGCTGTTTTTT.